The 25 T cell receptor beta chains listed next were all sequenced from one sample in a study of graft-versus-host responses after intestinal transplantation. These receptors have no known antigen. Sequencing was performed with immunoSEQ multiplex PCR; in TCRdb, only in-frame clones are kept and a portion is missing. The table includes about 120,000 clones, around 95% detected once. The sample here was unstimulated CD8+ T cells sorted from spleen or lymph node cells, taken before intestinal transplant. All receptors derive from a human donor who received an intestinal transplant.

The V call is TRBV5-4, the J call TRBJ1-1; D unclear. Per the germline V gene, CDR1 is SGHNT and CDR2 is YYREEE (reference sequence). The ends were cut back, 1 base at V and 4 bases at J, with 8 bases in the middle. The CDR3 is made up of 13 amino acids. Here the CDR3 reads CASSLSVGTEAFF. CDR3 DNA sequence: TGTGCCAGCAGCTTGTCGGTTGGCACTGAAGCTTTCTTT.

This sequence joins TRBV5-6 and TRBJ1-4; D is unresolved. Trimming took 0 bases from V and 6 from J, leaving 9 bases between them. CDR1 is SGHDT and CDR2 is YYEEEE in the germline V gene. This CDR3 region has 14 residues. CDR3 region: CASSLGQADEKLFF. The CDR3 nucleotides are TGTGCCAGCAGCTTGGGTCAGGCTGATGAAAAACTGTTTTTT.

About this clone itself: Other DNA sequences from this sample encode an identical CDR3 as well. The V and J genes are TRBV6-5 and TRBJ1-2; D may be TRBD1 (5 bases). The CDR3 runs 13 residues. From germline, CDR1 is MNHEY and CDR2 SVGAGI. V lost 2 bases and J lost 8, with 12 bases in between. CDR3 sequence (DNA): TGTGCCAGCAGTTACGTTGGGGGAAAAGGCTACACCTTC. This translates into CASSYVGGKGYTF.

The chain combines TRBV20-1 with TRBJ2-1; D not resolved. CDR1 and CDR2 from the germline V gene are DFQATT and SNEGSKA (reference sequence). This CDR3 comprises 11 residues. The V end lost 1 base, the J end lost 10 bases, and 8 bases lay between the germline ends. CDR3 sequence reads: CSARVRNEQFF. CDR3 DNA: TGCAGTGCTAGAGTCCGGAACGAGCAGTTCTTC.

The chain joins TRBV13 to TRBJ2-5, with TRBD2 identical over 8 bases. After removal of 5 bases from V and 1 base from J, the junction contained 3 bases not matched to a gene. The CDR3 sequence is 14 residues long. The germline V gene has CDR1 PRHDT and CDR2 FYEKMQ (reference sequence). CDR3 nucleotide sequence: TGTGCCAGCAGCAGCGGGGGAGCCCAAGAGACCCAGTACTTC. This sequence encodes CASSSGGAQETQYF.

The chain employs TRBV9 and TRBJ2-5; D may be TRBD1 (6 bases). Germline V lookup: CDR1 SGDLS, CDR2 YYNGEE. V was shortened by 3 bases and J by 5 bases, with 17 bases between the two germline ends. This CDR3 comprises 15 residues. The CDR3 sequence: CASSAVQGLGETQYF. The DNA of the CDR3 is TGTGCCAGCAGCGCTGTACAGGGCCTGGGGGAGACCCAGTACTTC.

The rearrangement uses TRBV28 and TRBJ2-7; 8 nucleotides align to TRBD1. The J segment lost 2 bases and the V segment lost 6 bases, leaving 12 bases of the junction unmatched. Germline V lookup: CDR1 MDHEN, CDR2 SYDVKM. This CDR3 region has 16 residues. The CDR3 DNA follows: TGTGCCAGCAGCCCGACCCGGGACAGGTCTACCTACGAGCAGTACTTC. It specifies CASSPTRDRSTYEQYF.

The J gene is TRBJ2-7, the V gene TRBV2, with 7 bases lining up with TRBD1. The CDR3 has 13 amino acids. The germline V gene encodes CDR1 SNHLY and CDR2 FYNNEI. V lost 6 bases to trimming and J lost 3 bases; unmatched junction nucleotides: 5. CDR3 in DNA: TGTGCCAGCAGGGGACAGTCCGTCTACGAGCAGTACTTC. Its protein product is CASRGQSVYEQYF.

The chain is built from TRBV28 and TRBJ1-5; D gene ambiguous. Trimming shortened V by 3 bases and J by 7 bases, and 10 bases separated the two germline ends. The CDR3 covers 13 residues. Germline V CDR1 and CDR2: MDHEN, SYDVKM. The CDR3: CASSFGGEQPQHF. The CDR3 DNA reads TGTGCCAGCAGTTTTGGAGGTGAGCAGCCCCAGCATTTT.

The chain is built from TRBV7-8 and TRBJ2-1; D call uncertain. V was trimmed by 5 bases and J by 3 bases, leaving 17 bases between them. Germline V gene data show CDR1 as SGHVS and CDR2 as FQNEAQ. The CDR3 covers 16 residues. The CDR3 DNA sequence: TGTGCCAGCAGCCCCGGTTCTCAAGGCCTCTACAATGAGCAGTTCTTC. It encodes CASSPGSQGLYNEQFF.

V is TRBV29-1 and J is TRBJ2-7; possibly TRBD2 for D (5 bases). Germline lookup yields CDR1 SQVTM and CDR2 ANQGSEA. Trimming stripped 4 bases from V and 4 bases from J, with 11 bases between. The CDR3 has 12 amino acids. The CDR3 reads CSVVGSGYEQYF. Written as DNA, the CDR3 is TGCAGCGTTGTTGGTTCGGGGTACGAGCAGTACTTC.

The chain couples TRBV19 to TRBJ2-7; no clear D gene. V lost 3 bases, J lost 3 bases, and 9 bases lay in between. The CDR3 is 13 amino acids. Germline V lookup: CDR1 LNHDA, CDR2 SQIVND (reference sequence). The CDR3 protein is CASSMVEHYEQYF. The DNA for the CDR3 is TGTGCCAGTAGTATGGTCGAGCACTACGAGCAGTACTTC.

The rearrangement joins TRBV5-8 to TRBJ2-1, with a tentative D call TRBD2 (5 bases). V was trimmed by 4 bases and J by 3 bases, leaving 26 bases between them. This CDR3 has 19 amino acids. Germline assignment: CDR1 SGHTS and CDR2 YDEGEE. The CDR3 DNA sequence: TGTGCCAGCAGCGCCCCAAGGAGCGGCAGTACTCGATTCTACAATGAGCAGTTCTTC. It is translated as CASSAPRSGSTRFYNEQFF.

V gene TRBV28 combines with J gene TRBJ2-2; D unresolved. CDR1 and CDR2 (germline): MDHEN, SYDVKM. The ends were cut back, 3 bases at V and 5 bases at J, with 13 bases in the middle. The length of the CDR3 is 15 residues. CDR3 DNA: TGTGCCAGCAGTTTGGATACTCTAGGAACCGGGGAGCTGTTTTTT. Its translation: CASSLDTLGTGELFF.

The genes are TRBV7-8 and TRBJ2-1; D gene unclear. Trimming took off 5 bases at V and 0 bases at J, with 11 bases between the two ends. CDR1 and CDR2 from the germline V gene are SGHVS and FQNEAQ. The CDR3 consists of 15 residues. The CDR3 loop reads CASSGRRNSYNEQFF. Here the CDR3 DNA reads TGTGCCAGCAGCGGACGTAGAAACTCCTACAATGAGCAGTTCTTC.

Concerning this clone itself: At one boundary the junction diverges from the germline segment, which might be a read error. Different DNA sequences within this sample yield the same CDR3. This chain links TRBV19 with TRBJ1-2, with 8 bases that match TRBD1. The CDR3 is made up of 17 amino acids. Germline V gene lookup returns CDR1 LNHDA and CDR2 SQIVND (reference sequence). The CDR3 here is CASSNPLDRELNYGYTF. The DNA for the CDR3 is TGCGCCAGTAGTAACCCCCTGGACAGGGAACTTAACTATGGCTACACCTTC.

The chain joins TRBV2 to TRBJ2-3, with 9 bases aligning to TRBD1. The CDR3 extends over 16 amino acids. Trimming cost V 8 bases and J 0 bases; bases outside gene matches: 9. Germline V gives CDR1 SNHLY, CDR2 FYNNEI. In DNA, the CDR3 is TGTGCCAGCGGTTTGGTCGGGACAGGGAGCACAGATACGCAGTATTTT. Its translation: CASGLVGTGSTDTQYF.

V and J are TRBV18 and TRBJ1-5, with TRBD1 matching 8 bases. Germline V CDR1 and CDR2: KGHSH, LQKENI. V lost 3 bases to trimming and J lost 5 bases; unmatched junction nucleotides: 3. This CDR3 is 14 amino acids long. Here the CDR3 DNA reads TGTGCCAGCTCACCCGGGACAGGCGATCAGCCCCAGCATTTT. Protein sequence: CASSPGTGDQPQHF.

The chain has TRBV27 and TRBJ2-1; TRBD2 matches at 9 bases. V trimming: 2 bases; J trimming: 10 bases; junction bases outside the gene matches: 9. This CDR3 is 15 amino acids long. CDR1 is MNHEY and CDR2 is SMNVEV in the germline V gene (reference sequence). DNA of the CDR3: TGTGCCAGCAGTTTACCTAGCGGGACCCCTAGGGAGCAGTTCTTC. Its protein is CASSLPSGTPREQFF.

The rearrangement uses TRBV6-5 and TRBJ2-2; D gene ambiguous. V dropped 9 bases and J dropped 0 bases, with 14 bases sitting between them. Looked up from germline, CDR1 is MNHEY and CDR2 is SVGAGI. There are 15 residues in the CDR3. This chain's CDR3 is CARFTSSANTGELFF. CDR3 sequence (DNA): TGTGCCAGGTTTACGTCCAGCGCGAACACCGGGGAGCTGTTTTTT.

The chain uses TRBV30 and TRBJ2-7, with D unclear. The germline gives CDR1 GTSNPN, CDR2 SVGIG (reference sequence). The CDR3 sequence is 13 residues long. Trimming removed 0 bases at V and 5 bases at J, with 11 bases between. Written as DNA, the CDR3 is TGTGCCTGGAGTGTACTGGCAGCAAACGAGCAGTACTTC. Protein sequence: CAWSVLAANEQYF.

This chain joins TRBV6-1 and TRBJ2-7; D possibly corresponds to TRBD1 (6 bases). CDR1 MNHNS and CDR2 SASEGT come from the germline V gene. The CDR3 is 14 amino acids. With 5 bases removed from V and 7 bases from J, the gap between germline ends came to 18 bases. The CDR3 region has the DNA TGTGCCAGCAGTTTTTTATCAGGGGATCGAGAGCAGTACTTC. It is translated as CASSFLSGDREQYF.

The rearrangement links TRBV7-9 to TRBJ1-6; 9 bases agree with TRBD1. After removal of 4 bases from V and 7 bases from J, the junction contained 8 bases not matched to a gene. CDR1 and CDR2 from the germline V gene are SEHNR and FQNEAQ (reference sequence). This CDR3 comprises 16 residues. DNA for the CDR3: TGTGCCAGCAGCTCCCAAGGACAGGGGAAGAATTCACCCCTCCACTTT. Protein sequence: CASSSQGQGKNSPLHF.

The chain recombines TRBV9 with TRBJ2-7, with D unclear. Trimming removed 0 bases at V and 1 base at J, with 11 bases between. Germline V gives CDR1 SGDLS, CDR2 YYNGEE. CDR3 size: 15 residues. CDR3 in amino acids: CASSVDNGFSYEQYF. The DNA of the CDR3 is TGTGCCAGCAGCGTAGATAACGGATTTTCCTACGAGCAGTACTTC.

This chain's CDR3 is CASSPSTSGRAPYEQYF. CDR3 bases: TGTGCCAGCAGCCCATCGACTAGCGGGAGGGCCCCCTACGAGCAGTACTTC. This rearrangement joins TRBV7-9 to TRBJ2-7, with 14 bases that match TRBD2. The CDR3 length is 17 residues. Losses at the gene ends were 5 bases for V and 2 bases for J; bases not matched to a gene: 8. Germline V CDR1 and CDR2: SEHNR, FQNEAQ (reference sequence).